Listed below are T cell receptor beta chains from one sample, sequenced in a study of blood T cell repertoires in COVID-19. The data were produced by immunoSEQ multiplex PCR, yet TCRdb's version contains in-frame clones alone and is incomplete. The table shows approximately 230,000 clones, with roughly 84% occurring only once. The sequencing sample was made of peripheral blood. These receptors all come from a woman in her forties who had recovered from COVID-19. The CDR3 runs from the conserved cysteine through the conserved F or W. A D gene is named only where the DNA matches it firmly. Expanded clones are given a class, and other clones once, few, many or no size at all.

v_call: TRBV7-8
j_call: TRBJ2-3
d_call: TRBD2
clone_size: -
cdr3_nt: TGTGCCAGCAGCTTCCTAGCGGGAGTGGTCGCAGATACGCAGTATTTT
cdr3_aa: CASSFLAGVVADTQYF

v_call: TRBV7-2
j_call: TRBJ2-1
d_call: -
clone_size: -
cdr3_nt: TGTGCCAGCAGCTTAGCGCGGCGGGATAGCTCCTACAATGAGCAGTTCTTC
cdr3_aa: CASSLARRDSSYNEQFF

v_call: TRBV29-1
j_call: TRBJ1-3
d_call: -
clone_size: -
cdr3_nt: TGCAGCGCGCGGGAGAGCTCTGGAAACACCATATATTTT
cdr3_aa: CSARESSGNTIYF

v_call: TRBV30
j_call: TRBJ1-6
d_call: -
clone_size: -
cdr3_nt: TGTGCCTGGAGTGCCCCGCGCAGGCAGAGCTCCTATAATTCACCCCTCCACTTT
cdr3_aa: CAWSAPRRQSSYNSPLHF

v_call: TRBV19
j_call: TRBJ1-6
d_call: -
clone_size: -
cdr3_nt: TGTGCCAGTAGTATATCAGGGGTCGGATCACCCCTCCACTTT
cdr3_aa: CASSISGVGSPLHF

v_call: TRBV5-4
j_call: TRBJ2-4
d_call: TRBD1
clone_size: -
cdr3_nt: TGTGCCAGCAGCAGGGGACAGGGAAAAAACATTCAGTACTTC
cdr3_aa: CASSRGQGKNIQYF

v_call: TRBV6-5
j_call: TRBJ1-2
d_call: -
clone_size: -
cdr3_nt: TGTGCCAGCAGTTACTCGTACAGTAACTATGGCTACACCTTC
cdr3_aa: CASSYSYSNYGYTF

v_call: TRBV5-4
j_call: TRBJ1-2
d_call: -
clone_size: once
cdr3_nt: TGTGCCAGCAGCATGCCAGGGAAGAACTATGGCTACACCTTC
cdr3_aa: CASSMPGKNYGYTF

v_call: TRBV5-1
j_call: TRBJ1-4
d_call: -
clone_size: -
cdr3_nt: TGCGCCAGCAGCATCGGCGGGGTAGGCACTAATGAAAAACTGTTTTTT
cdr3_aa: CASSIGGVGTNEKLFF

v_call: TRBV4-3
j_call: TRBJ2-2
d_call: TRBD1
clone_size: -
cdr3_nt: TGCGCCAGCAGCCAAGGGACAGGGGCCGGGGAGCTGTTTTTT
cdr3_aa: CASSQGTGAGELFF

v_call: TRBV27
j_call: TRBJ1-2
d_call: -
clone_size: -
cdr3_nt: TGTGCCAGCAGTCCCCTCGATGCGGTGGTTGGCTACACCTTC
cdr3_aa: CASSPLDAVVGYTF

v_call: TRBV29-1
j_call: TRBJ2-3
d_call: TRBD2
clone_size: -
cdr3_nt: TGCAGCGTTGAAACTGGCCCAGGGTACAGCGGGAGAAGAGGACGAGATACGCAGTATTTT
cdr3_aa: CSVETGPGYSGRRGRDTQYF

v_call: TRBV4-2
j_call: TRBJ2-5
d_call: -
clone_size: -
cdr3_nt: TGTGCCAGCAGCCAAGATCGCCAAGAGACCCAGTACTTC
cdr3_aa: CASSQDRQETQYF

v_call: TRBV5-8
j_call: TRBJ2-7
d_call: TRBD1
clone_size: -
cdr3_nt: TGTGCCAGCAGCCCGGGACAGGGAGATTCCGGAACCTACGAGCAGTACTTC
cdr3_aa: CASSPGQGDSGTYEQYF

v_call: TRBV30
j_call: TRBJ2-7
d_call: -
clone_size: -
cdr3_nt: TGTGCCTGGAGTGGTCTCTACGAGCAGTACTTC
cdr3_aa: CAWSGLYEQYF

v_call: TRBV9
j_call: TRBJ1-2
d_call: -
clone_size: -
cdr3_nt: TGTGCCAGCAGCCCTCGGACAGATGTTAACTATGGCTACACCTTC
cdr3_aa: CASSPRTDVNYGYTF

v_call: TRBV5-6
j_call: TRBJ1-3
d_call: TRBD1
clone_size: few
cdr3_nt: TGTGCCAGCAGCTTGGATAAGGACAGGGATTCTGGAAACACCATATATTTT
cdr3_aa: CASSLDKDRDSGNTIYF

v_call: TRBV11-3
j_call: TRBJ2-1
d_call: TRBD2
clone_size: -
cdr3_nt: TGTGCCAGCAGCTTAGAGGGACTAGCGGGAGCGCGTGAGCAGTTCTTC
cdr3_aa: CASSLEGLAGAREQFF

v_call: TRBV30
j_call: TRBJ1-2
d_call: TRBD1
clone_size: -
cdr3_nt: TGTGCCTCGACCTGGGACAGAGGCGGCTACACCTTC
cdr3_aa: CASTWDRGGYTF

v_call: TRBV5-8
j_call: TRBJ1-5
d_call: -
clone_size: -
cdr3_nt: TGTGCCAGCAGCTCACCGGGTCTCCGCAATCAGCCCCAGCATTTT
cdr3_aa: CASSSPGLRNQPQHF

v_call: TRBV19
j_call: TRBJ1-1
d_call: TRBD1
clone_size: -
cdr3_nt: TGTGCCAGTAGTATAGTGACAGGGAGTGGGACTGAAGCTTTCTTT
cdr3_aa: CASSIVTGSGTEAFF

v_call: TRBV24-1
j_call: TRBJ2-3
d_call: TRBD2
clone_size: -
cdr3_nt: TGTGCCACCAGTGATCCCCTGAGCGGGAGACTCCCAGATACGCAGTATTTT
cdr3_aa: CATSDPLSGRLPDTQYF

v_call: TRBV24-1
j_call: TRBJ2-1
d_call: TRBD2
clone_size: -
cdr3_nt: TGTGCCACCAGCGGCACTAGCGGGTCGGGCGTCCACAATGAGCAGTTCTTC
cdr3_aa: CATSGTSGSGVHNEQFF

v_call: TRBV19
j_call: TRBJ1-3
d_call: -
clone_size: -
cdr3_nt: TGTGCCAGTAGTATAAATCGGGCAGGACATGGAAACACCATATATTTT
cdr3_aa: CASSINRAGHGNTIYF

v_call: TRBV18
j_call: TRBJ2-2
d_call: TRBD1
clone_size: -
cdr3_nt: TGTGCCAGCTCACCATGGCCCTGGACAGGGGCTGCCACCGGGGAGCTGTTTTTT
cdr3_aa: CASSPWPWTGAATGELFF

v_call: TRBV11-3
j_call: TRBJ2-1
d_call: TRBD1
clone_size: once
cdr3_nt: TGTGCCAGCAGCTTACTTCGGACAGGGGGCAATGAGCAGTTCTTC
cdr3_aa: CASSLLRTGGNEQFF

v_call: TRBV5-8
j_call: TRBJ2-6
d_call: -
clone_size: -
cdr3_nt: TGTGCCAGCAGCTTGGTACAGGGAGGGAGAGGGGCCAACGTCCTGACTTTC
cdr3_aa: CASSLVQGGRGANVLTF

v_call: TRBV5-6
j_call: TRBJ1-4
d_call: -
clone_size: -
cdr3_nt: TGTGCCAGCAGCTTGAGAAGCCATAATGAAAAACTGTTTTTT
cdr3_aa: CASSLRSHNEKLFF

v_call: TRBV7-2
j_call: TRBJ2-1
d_call: TRBD2
clone_size: -
cdr3_nt: TGTGCCAGCAGCCCCAGACTAGCGGGAGGGTACAATGAGCAGTTCTTC
cdr3_aa: CASSPRLAGGYNEQFF